A selection of T cell receptor beta chains follows, all from one sample in a study of blood T cell repertoires in COVID-19. Generated by immunoSEQ multiplex PCR, the TCRdb table keeps only in-frame clones and is missing some. In the table there are 100,000 to 150,000 clones, 92% of which are singletons. Sequenced material: peripheral blood. The receptors come from a man in his fifties with COVID-19, enrolled during active disease. The CDR3 runs from the conserved cysteine through the conserved F or W. D genes are given only for firm matches. Clone size is not always given. Where it is, it says once, few, many or a class for expanded clones.

TRBJ1-2 | . | TRBV14 | few | CASSQGSRPTF | TGTGCCAGCAGCCAAGGATCCAGGCCCACCTTC
TRBJ1-1 | . | TRBV7-9 | . | CASSSSGGTEAFF | TGTGCCAGCAGCTCCTCAGGTGGCACTGAAGCTTTCTTT
TRBJ2-5 | TRBD2 | TRBV4-1 | . | CASSRPKGSSGIRETQYF | TGCGCCAGCAGCCGGCCAAAGGGTTCTAGCGGGATAAGGGAGACCCAGTACTTC
TRBJ2-5 | . | TRBV10-3 | . | CAISGASALQETQYF | TGTGCCATCAGTGGGGCTAGCGCACTCCAAGAGACCCAGTACTTC
TRBJ1-2 | . | TRBV29-1 | . | CSVRWGVGYTF | TGCAGCGTCCGATGGGGCGTCGGCTACACCTTC
TRBJ2-5 | TRBD1 | TRBV19 | . | CASTARRGIEETQYF | TGTGCCAGTACCGCTCGCAGGGGGATAGAGGAGACCCAGTACTTC
TRBJ2-7 | . | TRBV9 | . | CASSIVTNPYEQYF | TGTGCCAGCAGCATAGTGACAAACCCCTACGAGCAGTACTTC
TRBJ1-1 | TRBD1 | TRBV28 | . | CASRGRQGAGPEAFF | TGTGCCAGCAGGGGGAGACAGGGGGCAGGTCCTGAAGCTTTCTTT
TRBJ2-1 | . | TRBV29-1 | . | CSVAGGVSYNEQFF | TGCAGCGTTGCGGGGGGCGTCTCCTACAATGAGCAGTTCTTC
TRBJ2-7 | . | TRBV7-9 | . | CASSFAPSGSYEQYF | TGTGCCAGCAGCTTCGCCCCTTCGGGCTCCTACGAGCAGTACTTC
TRBJ2-6 | . | TRBV23-1 | . | CASSQTLRQFSGANVLTF | TGCGCCAGCAGTCAAACACTCCGACAGTTCTCTGGGGCCAACGTCCTGACTTTC
TRBJ2-1 | . | TRBV15 | once | CATSRDSGVGHNEQFF | TGTGCCACCAGCAGAGATTCGGGGGTCGGCCACAATGAGCAGTTCTTC
TRBJ2-2 | . | TRBV12-3/TRBV12-4 | once | CASSLGGGELFF | TGTGCCAGCAGTTTGGGGGGCGGGGAGCTGTTTTTT
TRBJ2-3 | TRBD2 | TRBV6-2/TRBV6-3 | . | CASSYGASGSSDTQYF | TGTGCCAGCAGTTACGGGGCTAGCGGGAGCTCAGATACGCAGTATTTT
TRBJ1-2 | . | TRBV18 | . | CASSPGGAGGYTF | TGTGCCAGCTCACCGGGGGGGGCTGGTGGCTACACCTTC
TRBJ2-5 | TRBD1 | TRBV5-4 | . | CASSQRATGVSETQYF | TGTGCCAGCAGCCAAAGGGCCACAGGGGTGTCAGAGACCCAGTACTTC
TRBJ2-1 | TRBD2 | TRBV2 | . | CASSGAGVSYNEQFF | TGTGCCAGCAGTGGAGCGGGAGTCTCCTACAATGAGCAGTTCTTC
TRBJ2-1 | TRBD2 | TRBV6-4 | . | CASSEGPAGGPGNEQFF | TGTGCCAGCAGTGAGGGGCCAGCGGGAGGGCCAGGGAATGAGCAGTTCTTC
TRBJ1-5 | TRBD1 | TRBV5-1 | . | CASSSGQGNGQPQHF | TGCGCCAGCAGCTCGGGACAGGGAAACGGGCAGCCCCAGCATTTT
TRBJ2-7 | TRBD1 | TRBV28 | . | CASRPTGQALVWQYF | TGTGCCAGCAGACCCACGGGACAGGCGCTGGTCTGGCAGTACTTC
TRBJ2-3 | . | TRBV9 | . | CASSVGPRLNTDTQYF | TGTGCCAGCAGCGTAGGCCCTAGGCTAAACACAGATACGCAGTATTTT
TRBJ1-6 | . | TRBV9 | . | CASSRGSSPLHF | TGTGCCAGCAGCCGCGGTAGCTCACCCCTCCACTTT
TRBJ1-1 | . | TRBV5-4 | . | CASSLREGTEAFF | TGTGCCAGCAGCTTGAGGGAGGGGACTGAAGCTTTCTTT
TRBJ2-3 | . | TRBV30 | . | CAWSGPGLEQYF | TGTGCCTGGAGTGGACCCGGGTTGGAGCAGTATTTT
TRBJ2-7 | . | TRBV19 | once | CASSISAGGSYEQYF | TGTGCCAGTAGTATCTCGGCAGGGGGGTCCTACGAGCAGTACTTC
TRBJ2-3 | TRBD2 | TRBV9 | . | CASSVDSGRSTDTQYF | TGTGCCAGCAGCGTAGATAGCGGGAGGAGCACAGATACGCAGTATTTT
TRBJ2-1 | . | TRBV11-1 | . | CASSSGWSYNEQFF | TGTGCCAGCAGCTCGGGTTGGTCATACAATGAGCAGTTCTTC
TRBJ1-1 | . | TRBV19 | . | CASSIGNPGANTEAFF | TGTGCCAGTAGTATAGGTAATCCAGGGGCCAACACTGAAGCTTTCTTT
TRBJ2-3 | TRBD2 | TRBV5-1 | . | CASSLQLAGGSTDTQYF | TGCGCCAGCAGCTTGCAACTAGCGGGAGGCTCCACAGATACGCAGTATTTT
TRBJ2-1 | TRBD2 | TRBV10-3 | . | CAISRTSGIYNEQFF | TGTGCCATCAGCCGGACTAGCGGGATATACAATGAGCAGTTCTTC
TRBJ2-2 | TRBD1 | TRBV19 | . | CASSPGTGYTGELFF | TGTGCCAGTAGTCCGGGGACAGGGTACACCGGGGAGCTGTTTTTT
TRBJ1-6 | TRBD1 | TRBV7-2 | . | CASSSTGTGDSPLHF | TGTGCCAGCAGCAGTACCGGGACAGGGGATTCACCCCTCCACTTT
TRBJ2-1 | . | TRBV5-1 | . | CASGMASNYNEQFF | TGCGCCAGCGGTATGGCTTCCAACTACAATGAGCAGTTCTTC
TRBJ1-2 | . | TRBV2 | . | CASRGTGFYGYTF | TGTGCCAGCAGAGGAACAGGGTTCTATGGCTACACCTTC
TRBJ1-2 | . | TRBV30 | . | CAWTTRQRPYGYTF | TGTGCCTGGACCACAAGACAGCGCCCCTATGGCTACACCTTC
TRBJ1-4 | . | TRBV12-3/TRBV12-4 | . | CASSLAGSEKLFF | TGTGCCAGCAGTTTAGCAGGGAGTGAAAAACTGTTTTTT
TRBJ2-5 | TRBD2 | TRBV19 | . | CASSPLAEETQYF | TGTGCCAGTAGTCCACTAGCGGAAGAGACCCAGTACTTC
TRBJ1-5 | TRBD1 | TRBV28 | . | CASRLGQGNQPQHF | TGTGCCAGCAGGCTCGGACAGGGAAATCAGCCCCAGCATTTT
TRBJ1-2 | . | TRBV30 | . | CAWDPIRGTSDYGYTF | TGTGCCTGGGATCCCATACGGGGGACGTCTGACTATGGCTACACCTTC
TRBJ1-5 | . | TRBV7-2 | . | CASSFFDQPQHF | TGTGCCAGCAGCTTTTTCGATCAGCCCCAGCATTTT
TRBJ1-2 | TRBD1 | TRBV3-1/TRBV3-2 | . | CASSQPDRGGYTF | TGTGCCAGCAGCCAACCGGACAGGGGTGGCTACACCTTC
TRBJ2-1 | TRBD2 | TRBV5-5 | . | CASSPRTSGSHPNYNEQFF | TGTGCCAGCAGCCCTAGGACTAGCGGGAGTCACCCAAACTACAATGAGCAGTTCTTC
TRBJ2-6 | TRBD1 | TRBV19 | once | CASNDRGSGANVLTF | TGTGCCAGTAACGACAGGGGCTCTGGGGCCAACGTCCTGACTTTC
TRBJ2-2 | . | TRBV7-6 | . | CASSRGGIGELFF | TGTGCCAGCAGCCGGGGAGGCATCGGGGAGCTGTTTTTT
TRBJ1-3 | TRBD1 | TRBV11-3 | once | CASSYGTEPGNTIYF | TGTGCCAGCAGCTATGGGACAGAACCTGGAAACACCATATATTTT
TRBJ1-5 | . | TRBV4-2 | . | CASSITGNQPQHF | TGTGCCAGCAGCATAACAGGGAATCAGCCCCAGCATTTT
TRBJ1-2 | . | TRBV7-9 | . | CASSLDDWSYTF | TGTGCCAGCAGCTTAGATGACTGGAGCTACACCTTC
TRBJ2-1 | . | TRBV4-1 | once | CASSQEDGSSYNEQFF | TGCGCCAGCAGCCAAGAGGACGGGAGCTCCTACAATGAGCAGTTCTTC
TRBJ2-3 | TRBD1 | TRBV28 | . | CASRDTGADTQYF | TGTGCCAGCAGGGACACAGGGGCAGATACGCAGTATTTT
TRBJ2-3 | TRBD2 | TRBV16 | . | CASSPGTSQSTDTQYF | TGTGCCAGCAGCCCCGGGACTAGCCAAAGCACAGATACGCAGTATTTT
TRBJ1-4 | TRBD1 | TRBV11-2 | . | CASSPRQGLDEKLFF | TGTGCCAGCAGCCCGAGACAGGGTCTTGATGAAAAACTGTTTTTT
TRBJ2-1 | . | TRBV1 | few | CTSSQGTDPYNEQFF | TGCACCAGCAGCCAAGGGACAGATCCCTACAATGAGCAGTTCTTC
TRBJ2-7 | . | TRBV24-1 | . | CATSDPSQGRNEQYF | TGTGCCACCAGTGATCCTAGTCAGGGTAGGAACGAGCAGTACTTC
TRBJ2-3 | TRBD2 | TRBV10-3 | . | CAISALAGGPGTDTQYF | TGTGCCATCAGTGCACTAGCGGGAGGGCCTGGCACAGATACGCAGTATTTT
TRBJ1-5 | TRBD1 | TRBV29-1 | . | CSVGQGKNQPQHF | TGCAGCGTTGGACAGGGGAAAAATCAGCCCCAGCATTTT
TRBJ1-1 | TRBD1 | TRBV14 | . | CASSQTGGSNTEAFF | TGTGCCAGCAGCCAAACAGGGGGATCGAACACTGAAGCTTTCTTT
TRBJ1-6 | TRBD1 | TRBV3-1/TRBV3-2 | . | CASSQLGQANLYNSPLHF | TGTGCCAGCAGCCAGCTCGGACAGGCCAACCTTTATAATTCACCCCTCCACTTT